These 25 T cell receptor beta chains were sequenced from one sample in a study of CD4 T cells in relation to SARS-CoV-2 and coronaviruses. No antigen is known for these receptors. The table came from immunoSEQ multiplex PCR; TCRdb's copy has only in-frame clones and leaves some out. Of under 45,000 clones listed, less than 85% are singletons. Sequencing input: naive CD4+ T cells from PBMCs, cultured in vitro. The subset denotes: naive CD4+ T cells isolated by negative enrichment. The receptor set was obtained from an adult with COVID-19.

This chain connects TRBV7-9 to TRBJ2-7; 10 nucleotides line up with TRBD1. This CDR3 is built from 15 residues. V lost 5 bases to trimming and J lost 4 bases; unmatched junction nucleotides: 8. The germline V gene has CDR1 SEHNR and CDR2 FQNEAQ (reference sequence). CDR3 coding DNA: TGTGCCAGCAGCATGGCCGGGACAGGGGTGTACGAGCAGTACTTC. Amino acid sequence: CASSMAGTGVYEQYF.

In this sample, this clone turned up a few times. The V gene is TRBV4-2, the J gene TRBJ1-1; D possibly corresponds to TRBD1 (6 bases). From germline, CDR1 is LGHNA and CDR2 YNFKEQ. This CDR3 region has 17 residues. V was cut by 4 bases and J by 0 bases, with 18 bases left in between. For the CDR3, the DNA is TGTGCCAGCAGCCTATTGGCAGGGGCGAACATGAACACTGAAGCTTTCTTT. Amino acid sequence: CASSLLAGANMNTEAFF.

The V gene is TRBV7-9, the J gene TRBJ1-1; possible D gene TRBD1, 5 bases. This CDR3 spans 13 amino acids. Trimming pared 4 bases from V and 1 base from J, leaving 7 bases between. The germline V gene encodes CDR1 SEHNR and CDR2 FQNEAQ (reference sequence). CDR3 nucleotides: TGTGCCAGCAGCTCAGACAGGAACACTGAAGCTTTCTTT. It codes for CASSSDRNTEAFF.

This clone was detected once. The rearrangement links TRBV15 to TRBJ2-1; 13 bases fit TRBD2. Germline assignment: CDR1 LNHNV and CDR2 YYDKDF (reference sequence). The CDR3 is made up of 18 amino acids. V dropped 0 bases and J dropped 7; count of bases not matched to a gene: 9. CDR3 sequence (DNA): TGTGCCACCAGCAGAGATCCCCGGACTAGCGGGAGAGGAAATGAGCAGTTCTTC. Amino acids: CATSRDPRTSGRGNEQFF.

The rearrangement links TRBV6-5 to TRBJ2-4; D is unresolved. V was clipped by 10 bases and J by 0 bases, with 10 bases between them. The CDR3 is 13 amino acids. Looked up from germline, CDR1 is MNHEY and CDR2 is SVGAGI. In DNA form, the CDR3 reads TGTGCCACCTCACTCCTAGCCAAAAACATTCAGTACTTC. Translating gives CATSLLAKNIQYF.

The V and J genes are TRBV6-1 and TRBJ1-1, with D perhaps TRBD1 (5 bases). The V end was cut by 3 bases, the J end by 3 bases, with 17 bases between. The CDR3 has 16 residues. The germline gives CDR1 MNHNS, CDR2 SASEGT. The CDR3 DNA is TGTGCCAGCAGTGATCGGGGGTGGGGGTTGGACACTGAAGCTTTCTTT. Residues: CASSDRGWGLDTEAFF.

The V call is TRBV19, the J call TRBJ1-6; D not resolved. This CDR3 comprises 13 residues. Germline CDR1 LNHDA, CDR2 SQIVND (reference sequence). V lost 6 bases and J 7 bases, leaving 10 bases between the germline ends. CDR3 sequence reads: CASRATGNSPLHF. The CDR3, as DNA: TGTGCCAGTAGGGCTACGGGGAATTCACCCCTCCACTTT.

The gene calls are TRBV2 and TRBJ1-5; D is unclear. Germline CDR1 is SNHLY and CDR2 is FYNNEI. The V end was cut by 4 bases, the J end by 2 bases, with 9 bases between. The CDR3 consists of 14 residues. The CDR3 sequence: CASSVQVGNQPQHF. CDR3 bases: TGTGCCAGCAGTGTCCAGGTCGGCAATCAGCCCCAGCATTTT.

The CDR3 DNA follows: TGTGCCAGTACTGGGGACAGGGACGAGCAGTACTTC. This encodes CASTGDRDEQYF. This chain links TRBV19 with TRBJ2-7, with 9 bases that match TRBD1. V trimming: 7 bases; J trimming: 5 bases; junction bases outside the gene matches: 3. This CDR3 comprises 12 residues. Per germline, CDR1 LNHDA and CDR2 SQIVND (reference sequence).

The chain joins TRBV7-9 to TRBJ2-7; TRBD2 matches at 7 bases. Germline-derived CDR1 and CDR2 are SEHNR and FQNEAQ (reference sequence). The CDR3 runs 14 residues. Trimming cost V 6 bases and J 5 bases; bases outside gene matches: 10. The CDR3 DNA sequence: TGTGCCAGCAGGGGCGGGGGAGGGCCCAACGAGCAGTACTTC. This codes for CASRGGGGPNEQYF.

This clone occurred a few times. The chain uses TRBV7-2 and TRBJ2-2; D uncertain. The CDR3 runs 13 residues. Germline V gene sequence: CDR1 SGHTA, CDR2 FQGNSA. V lost 4 bases to trimming and J lost 6 bases, with 9 bases between them. CDR3 in amino acids: CASSSDPSGELFF. DNA for the CDR3: TGTGCCAGCAGCTCCGACCCTTCCGGGGAGCTGTTTTTT.

This chain links TRBV2 with TRBJ2-3, with 10 bases matching TRBD2. The length of the CDR3 is 16 residues. Per the germline V gene, CDR1 is SNHLY and CDR2 is FYNNEI. J gave up 6 bases and V 3 bases, and 9 bases lay outside the gene matches. The CDR3 coding sequence is TGTGCCAGCAGTGATTGGGCTAGCGGGAGTTCGGATACGCAGTATTTT. Residues: CASSDWASGSSDTQYF.

This chain uses TRBV2 with TRBJ2-7, with unresolved D. Trimming removed 2 bases at V and 3 bases at J, with 5 bases between. CDR1 and CDR2 from the germline V gene are SNHLY and FYNNEI. This CDR3 has 12 residues. CDR3 amino acids: CASSELIYEQYF. In DNA form, the CDR3 reads TGTGCCAGCAGTGAATTAATCTACGAGCAGTACTTC.

The chain links TRBV3-1 (or the pseudogene TRBV3-2) to TRBJ2-2, with no clear D. Germline V gene data show CDR1 as LGHDT and CDR2 as YNNKEL (reference sequence). CDR3 length: 13 amino acids. V lost 3 bases and J lost 4, with 6 bases in between. In nucleotides, the CDR3 is TGTGCCAGCAGCCAGCGAGGCACCGGGGAGCTGTTTTTT. Translation: CASSQRGTGELFF.

V is TRBV7-3 and J is TRBJ2-1, with 8 bases lining up with TRBD1. V lost 1 base and J lost 4; bases outside the gene matches: 18. The CDR3 runs 20 residues. Germline loops: CDR1 SGHTA, CDR2 FQGTGA. The CDR3 sequence: CASSLSPAGQVAFRYNEQFF. DNA for the CDR3: TGTGCCAGCAGCTTAAGTCCTGCGGGACAGGTGGCGTTTCGGTACAATGAGCAGTTCTTC. The full variable domain, in which reference TRBV7-3 and TRBJ2-1 provide the parts outside the CDR3, is GAGVSQTPSNKVTEKGKYVELRCDPISGHTALYWYRQSLGQGPEFLIYFQGTGAADDSGLPNDRFFAVRPEGSVSTLKIQRTERGDSAVYLCASSLSPAGQVAFRYNEQFFGPGTRLTVL.

A single count supports this clone. The CDR3 spells CASILDSLNNEQFF. The CDR3 nucleotides read TGTGCCAGCATATTGGACAGTTTAAACAATGAGCAGTTCTTC. The chain combines TRBV6-5 with TRBJ2-1, with a tentative D call TRBD1 (6 bases). The CDR3 has 14 residues. The germline V and J ends were trimmed by 7 bases and 5 bases, with 15 bases remaining between them. Germline V CDR1 and CDR2: MNHEY, SVGAGI.

In the case of this clone: A read error may account for a junction end that differs from germline. The rearrangement uses TRBV19 and TRBJ1-4, with TRBD1 as a possible D gene (6 bases). This CDR3 spans 16 amino acids. Per the germline V gene, CDR1 is LNHDA and CDR2 is SQIVND (reference sequence). In DNA, the CDR3 is TGTGCCAGTAGTATGAGGGGGTCGGGGCCGCGGGGAACGGTGCTTTTT. Amino acids: CASSMRGSGPRGTVLF.

V gene TRBV7-3 combines with J gene TRBJ2-6; 7 bases match TRBD1. The junction had 5 bases not matched to a gene; V was cut back by 3 bases and J by 0 bases. CDR1 and CDR2 (germline): SGHTA, FQGTGA. The CDR3 totals 17 residues. DNA of the CDR3: TGTGCCAGCAGCTTCAGGGGGTTACCCTCTGGGGCCAACGTCCTGACTTTC. It codes for CASSFRGLPSGANVLTF.

The chain is built from TRBV28 and TRBJ2-3; D ambiguous. This CDR3 has 16 amino acids. Deletions cut 6 bases from V and 6 bases from J, with 22 bases between. CDR1 is MDHEN and CDR2 is SYDVKM in the germline V gene. The chain's CDR3 is CASSPSPRWVRDTQYF. The CDR3 DNA reads as TGTGCCAGCAGCCCTTCGCCTAGATGGGTCCGTGATACGCAGTATTTT.

The chain uses TRBV19 and TRBJ2-5; D is undetermined. Looked up from germline, CDR1 is LNHDA and CDR2 is SQIVND (reference sequence). V lost 2 bases, J lost 5 bases, and 9 bases lay in between. The CDR3 runs to 13 residues. This chain's CDR3 is CASSITLYETQYF. The CDR3 region has the DNA TGTGCCAGTAGTATAACTTTATACGAGACCCAGTACTTC.

The chain carries TRBV7-9 and TRBJ2-5; possibly TRBD2 for D (6 bases). The CDR3 consists of 17 residues. Germline CDR1 is SEHNR and CDR2 is FQNEAQ (reference sequence). V was cut by 3 bases and J by 5 bases, with 22 bases left in between. The CDR3 DNA reads TGTGCCAGCAGCTTGTATAAAAGTGGGGGGAGAGCGGAGACCCAGTACTTC. Translated: CASSLYKSGGRAETQYF.

The chain uses TRBV19 and TRBJ2-4, with a tentative D call TRBD1 (6 bases). V was clipped by 5 bases and J by 7 bases, with 15 bases between them. CDR3 length: 14 residues. CDR1 is LNHDA and CDR2 is SQIVND in the germline V gene (reference sequence). CDR3 sequence: CASSPPGQINIQYF. The DNA for the CDR3 is TGTGCCAGTAGTCCCCCGGGACAAATTAACATTCAGTACTTC.

This rearrangement joins TRBV24-1 to TRBJ2-3; TRBD1 is a possible D gene (5 bases). Germline V gives CDR1 KGHDR, CDR2 SFDVKD. The CDR3 totals 15 residues. Trimming stripped 6 bases from V and 1 base from J, with 13 bases between. The CDR3 here is CATSSQVRGTDTQYF. The DNA of the CDR3 is TGTGCCACCAGTTCACAGGTTAGGGGCACAGATACGCAGTATTTT.

This clone has just one count. V and J are TRBV7-2 and TRBJ2-7; 11 bases align to TRBD2. The CDR3 is made up of 16 amino acids. Unmatched junction bases numbered 13, after V lost 5 bases and J lost 7 bases. Germline V gene sequence: CDR1 SGHTA, CDR2 FQGNSA. CDR3 residues: CASSQGLAAAGWEQYF. CDR3 bases: TGTGCCAGCAGCCAGGGACTAGCGGCAGCTGGTTGGGAGCAGTACTTC.

This chain connects TRBV5-5 to TRBJ2-7, with 9 bases lining up with TRBD2. This CDR3 spans 16 amino acids. Losses at the gene ends were 1 base for V and 2 bases for J; bases not matched to a gene: 7. Germline V gives CDR1 SGHKS, CDR2 YYEKEE (reference sequence). CDR3 in DNA: TGTGCCAGCAGCTTGATTGCTAGCGGGGTAACCTACGAGCAGTACTTC. As protein: CASSLIASGVTYEQYF.